This T cell receptor beta chain was sequenced in a study of Graves' ophthalmopathy and Graves' hyperthyroidism. Amplified TCR beta CDR3 regions were obtained using RNA transcripts as template. Second-round multiplex PCR came after a first-round RT-PCR that employed HTBI primers. One entry per CDR3 protein, called by TCRdb with MiXCR from the multiplex PCR reads. The repertoire holds roughly 420,000 distinct CDR3 sequences, with about 21% as singletons. This clonotype was picked up many times. V was trimmed by 6 bases and J by 8 bases, leaving 22 bases between them. The CDR3 has 15 amino acids. This rearrangement joins TRBV12-3 or TRBV12-4 to TRBJ1-2, with a tentative D call TRBD1 (5 bases). The receptor's source is a woman between 18 and 29 years old with stable Graves' hyperthyroidism. Sequenced: peripheral blood. CDR3 sequence reads: CASSPGGVRRAGYTF. The CDR3 region has the DNA TGTGCCAGCAGCCCGGGGGGGGTTCGGAGAGCCGGCTACACCTTC.